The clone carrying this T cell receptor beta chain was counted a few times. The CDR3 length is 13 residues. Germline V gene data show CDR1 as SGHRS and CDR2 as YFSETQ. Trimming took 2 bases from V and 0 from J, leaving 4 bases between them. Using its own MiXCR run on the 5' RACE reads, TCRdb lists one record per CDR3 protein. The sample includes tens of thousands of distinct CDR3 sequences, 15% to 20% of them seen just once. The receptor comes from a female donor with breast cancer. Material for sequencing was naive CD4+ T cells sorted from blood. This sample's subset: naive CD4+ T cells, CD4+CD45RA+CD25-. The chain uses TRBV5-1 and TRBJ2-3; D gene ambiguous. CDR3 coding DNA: TGCGCCAGCAGCTTCGGTAGCACAGATACGCAGTATTTT. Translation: CASSFGSTDTQYF.